Listed below are T cell receptor beta chains from one sample, sequenced in a study of OX40 agonist ivuxolimab in advanced cancers. The assay was immunoSEQ multiplex PCR, and TCRdb's table has in-frame clones only and misses some. The table shows some 90,000 clones, with roughly 84% occurring only once. The source was CD4+ or CD8+ T cells sorted from blood, collected in a trial of the OX40 agonist ivuxolimab. Receptors originate from an adult with an advanced solid tumor such as melanoma, head and neck, liver or kidney cancer. Each CDR3 is given with its conserved first and last residue. The D gene is left open where the match is weak. Clone size is given for some rows only: seen once, a few or many times, or a class if the clone is expanded.

.,TRBJ2-3,TRBV7-9,.,TGTGCCAGCAGCCACCGCGCTACCACAGATACGCAGTATTTT,CASSHRATTDTQYF
.,TRBJ1-5,TRBV7-6,.,TGTGCCAGCAGCTTAGTTGGGGGTGGGAATCAGCCCCAGCATTTT,CASSLVGGGNQPQHF
.,TRBJ1-3,TRBV6-1,.,TGTGCCAGCAGTGAATCCCTCGTTGGGGGTGGAAACACCATATATTTT,CASSESLVGGGNTIYF
.,TRBJ2-1,TRBV11-3,.,TGTGCCAGCAGCTTAGAGTCAGCAGGGCACAGGCAGTTCTTC,CASSLESAGHRQFF
.,TRBJ1-2,TRBV6-5,.,TGTGCCAGCAGTTCGTACGGGGAGGGTTATGGCTACACCTTC,CASSSYGEGYGYTF
.,TRBJ2-7,TRBV5-1,TRBD1,TGCGCCAGCCGCCCAACAGGGGGCGAGTACGAGCAGTACTTC,CASRPTGGEYEQYF
.,TRBJ2-5,TRBV7-9,.,TGTGCCAGCAGCTTCGGGGAGACCCAGTACTTC,CASSFGETQYF
.,TRBJ1-2,TRBV5-1,.,TGCGCCAGCAGCTTGGAAGGGAGTAGCGGCTACACCTTC,CASSLEGSSGYTF
.,TRBJ1-1,TRBV11-1,.,TGTGCCAGCAGCTTGGGCAAAGGTAACACTGAAGCTTTCTTT,CASSLGKGNTEAFF
.,TRBJ2-5,TRBV15,.,TGTGCCACCTCCAGGGTGTACCAAGAGACCCAGTACTTC,CATSRVYQETQYF
.,TRBJ2-7,TRBV11-2,TRBD1,TGTGCCAGCAGCTTAAGGGACAGGCCCATGGGGGAGCAGTACTTC,CASSLRDRPMGEQYF
few,TRBJ1-1,TRBV7-9,TRBD1,TGTGCCAGCAGCCTGCGGGGACAGGGGAACACTGAAGCTTTCTTT,CASSLRGQGNTEAFF
.,TRBJ2-1,TRBV7-2,TRBD2,TGTGCCATCCAGAGCGGGGGGGCCATTATCGGTGAGCAGTTCTTC,CAIQSGGAIIGEQFF
.,TRBJ2-3,TRBV15,TRBD2,TGTGCCACCAGCAGAGTGCGGGGGTCAGATACGCAGTATTTT,CATSRVRGSDTQYF
.,TRBJ2-7,TRBV6-6,.,TGTGCCAGCAGCCCCCCCGGCGGAGCTTTGTACGAGCAGTACTTC,CASSPPGGALYEQYF
.,TRBJ1-1,TRBV28,.,TGTGCCAGCAGTGATTGGGGAGTGGGCACTGAAGCTTTCTTT,CASSDWGVGTEAFF
.,TRBJ2-3,TRBV7-6,TRBD1,TGTGCCAGCAGCTCAAATTGGGGCAGGGGGATAACAGATACGCAGTATTTT,CASSSNWGRGITDTQYF
.,TRBJ2-1,TRBV11-3,.,TGTGCCAGCAGCCCAACCTGGGGGGGCGGGAATGAGCAGTTCTTC,CASSPTWGGGNEQFF
.,TRBJ1-3,TRBV9,TRBD1,TGTGCCAGCAGCGTAGCTTCAGGACAGGGGGGCAACACCATATATTTT,CASSVASGQGGNTIYF
.,TRBJ2-3,TRBV19,TRBD2,TGTGCCAGTAGTATGCTAGCGGGAGGCACAGATACGCAGTATTTT,CASSMLAGGTDTQYF
once,TRBJ2-2,TRBV5-4,TRBD1,TGTGCCAGCAGCTTGGGACAGGGGGCCGGGGAGCTGTTTTTT,CASSLGQGAGELFF
.,TRBJ1-4,TRBV4-3,.,TGCGCCAGCAGCCAAGCCTGGGGGGTAGATGGTGAAAAACTGTTTTTT,CASSQAWGVDGEKLFF
.,TRBJ2-3,TRBV28,.,TGTGCCAGCGGGCCCAGGTTGCATTTTGCTGTTAGCACAGATACGCAGTATTTT,CASGPRLHFAVSTDTQYF
.,TRBJ2-1,TRBV30,.,TGTGCCTGGAGTGCCAGGGTCCATGAGCAGTTCTTC,CAWSARVHEQFF
.,TRBJ1-1,TRBV11-2,.,TGTGCCAGCAGCGCCTCGTGGGGTGGGGTTTCGTCGGACACTGAAGCTTTCTTT,CASSASWGGVSSDTEAFF
.,TRBJ2-7,TRBV28,.,TGTGCCAGCAGTTTAGGGTACATTGCCCACGAGCAGTACTTC,CASSLGYIAHEQYF
.,TRBJ1-5,TRBV7-6,.,TGTGCCAGCAGCTTAGGGGGTAGGGGTAGCAATCAGCCCCAGCATTTT,CASSLGGRGSNQPQHF
.,TRBJ1-1,TRBV6-5,TRBD1,TGTGCCAGCAGTTACGGGACAGGGGGCACTGAAGCTTTCTTT,CASSYGTGGTEAFF